The subject of this entry is one T cell receptor beta chain. The data were obtained in a study of esophageal squamous cell carcinoma under preoperative chemotherapy. Documented time point: before preoperative PTX-NDP chemotherapy. MiXCR, applied by TCRdb to the PCR reads, yields one record per CDR3 protein. Here the sample spans about 30,000 distinct CDR3 sequences, 45% to 55% being singletons. The sample was taken from a patient given preoperative chemotherapy. The receptor's source is a human donor with esophageal squamous cell carcinoma. The donor label of this sample is uncertain.

CDR3 in DNA: TGTGCCGGGGGTGGGGGGGGCCGTGACCCAGAGACCCAGTACTTC. Protein sequence: CAGGGGGRDPETQYF. This sequence joins TRBV25-1 and TRBJ2-5; the D gene is possibly TRBD2 (7 bases). The CDR3 is 15 residues long. In germline, CDR1 is MGHDK, CDR2 SYGVNS. With 11 bases removed from V and 4 bases from J, the gap between germline ends came to 23 bases.